These T cell receptor beta chains were read from a single sample in a study of control samples from healthy donors and cancer patients. The assay was immunoSEQ multiplex PCR, and TCRdb's table has in-frame clones only and misses some. Of 94,000 or so clones detected, approximately 84% appear once; the ten largest clones hold about 36%. The material sequenced was PBMCs. The receptors derive from a man aged 65 to 85 with lung cancer. The CDR3 runs from the conserved cysteine through the conserved F or W. Where a row states a size, it is once, few, many or the class of an expanded clone; other rows omit it.

CDR3 protein: CASRRDRGIISYEQYF
J gene: TRBJ2-7
clone size: once
V gene: TRBV6-6

CDR3 protein: CASSPKVGGLQETQYF
J gene: TRBJ2-5
clone size: .
V gene: TRBV7-8

CDR3 protein: CASSTRLLEAFF
J gene: TRBJ1-1
clone size: .
V gene: TRBV13

CDR3 protein: CASSVVSSQASQAFF
J gene: TRBJ1-1
clone size: .
V gene: TRBV9

CDR3 protein: CASSFQGHEQFF
J gene: TRBJ2-1
clone size: few
V gene: TRBV5-1

CDR3 protein: CSVAPGTANYGYTF
J gene: TRBJ1-2
clone size: .
V gene: TRBV29-1

CDR3 protein: CASSFEQITSNYGYTF
J gene: TRBJ1-2
clone size: .
V gene: TRBV28

CDR3 protein: CASSAAGLAGEFASHF
J gene: TRBJ2-3
clone size: few
V gene: TRBV4-1

CDR3 protein: CASSPRGGSTEAFF
J gene: TRBJ1-1
clone size: .
V gene: TRBV5-4

CDR3 protein: CASSESGGYGGANVLTF
J gene: TRBJ2-6
clone size: .
V gene: TRBV10-2

CDR3 protein: CASKWTGTNYGYTF
J gene: TRBJ1-2
clone size: .
V gene: TRBV6-5

CDR3 protein: CASSETEDRAEGYTF
J gene: TRBJ1-2
clone size: .
V gene: TRBV6-1

CDR3 protein: CASSLVSGGTGELFF
J gene: TRBJ2-2
clone size: .
V gene: TRBV5-1

CDR3 protein: CASSLAGNTEAFF
J gene: TRBJ1-1
clone size: .
V gene: TRBV5-4

CDR3 protein: CASSRQGALTGELFF
J gene: TRBJ2-2
clone size: .
V gene: TRBV27

CDR3 protein: CASSRGGAQDTQYF
J gene: TRBJ2-3
clone size: .
V gene: TRBV6-5

CDR3 protein: CASSEAGISGNTIYF
J gene: TRBJ1-3
clone size: once
V gene: TRBV2

CDR3 protein: CASSVVDGGSNSPLHF
J gene: TRBJ1-6
clone size: .
V gene: TRBV9

CDR3 protein: CASRGRVNQPQHF
J gene: TRBJ1-5
clone size: .
V gene: TRBV27

CDR3 protein: CASSLAQGEQYF
J gene: TRBJ2-7
clone size: .
V gene: TRBV5-4

CDR3 protein: CASSKGTSGGSSYEQYF
J gene: TRBJ2-7
clone size: .
V gene: TRBV5-5

CDR3 protein: CASSVDRSYGYTF
J gene: TRBJ1-2
clone size: .
V gene: TRBV9

CDR3 protein: CASYDAGGHNEQFF
J gene: TRBJ2-1
clone size: .
V gene: TRBV5-1

CDR3 protein: CASSLYRAGNTIYF
J gene: TRBJ1-3
clone size: .
V gene: TRBV7-9

CDR3 protein: CASKLASPAKNIQYF
J gene: TRBJ2-4
clone size: few
V gene: TRBV10-2

CDR3 protein: CASSAPSGAQYF
J gene: TRBJ2-5
clone size: .
V gene: TRBV9

CDR3 protein: CASSVVGGAVNEKLFF
J gene: TRBJ1-4
clone size: .
V gene: TRBV5-1

CDR3 protein: CASSGGTAGELFF
J gene: TRBJ2-2
clone size: .
V gene: TRBV9

CDR3 protein: CAWSVSPRSNQPQHF
J gene: TRBJ1-5
clone size: .
V gene: TRBV30

CDR3 protein: CASRRSPSYNEQFF
J gene: TRBJ2-1
clone size: few
V gene: TRBV19

CDR3 protein: CASSQDTSGGSGETQYF
J gene: TRBJ2-5
clone size: .
V gene: TRBV4-1

CDR3 protein: CASSLNRWNEQFF
J gene: TRBJ2-1
clone size: many
V gene: TRBV12-3/TRBV12-4

CDR3 protein: CASSRTWDDPQFF
J gene: TRBJ2-1
clone size: .
V gene: TRBV27

CDR3 protein: CASSLALAGGVYEQFF
J gene: TRBJ2-1
clone size: .
V gene: TRBV5-1

CDR3 protein: CASSVGGGVGQPQHF
J gene: TRBJ1-5
clone size: .
V gene: TRBV9

CDR3 protein: CASSEETIRSYEQYF
J gene: TRBJ2-7
clone size: .
V gene: TRBV6-1

CDR3 protein: CASSLGEGYEQYF
J gene: TRBJ2-7
clone size: .
V gene: TRBV5-1

CDR3 protein: CASSPVAGLNTGELFF
J gene: TRBJ2-2
clone size: .
V gene: TRBV5-1

CDR3 protein: CAWKVKGSNSPLHF
J gene: TRBJ1-6
clone size: .
V gene: TRBV30

CDR3 protein: CASSSRGLNQPQHF
J gene: TRBJ1-5
clone size: many
V gene: TRBV18

CDR3 protein: CASSYGMGGSNQPQHF
J gene: TRBJ1-5
clone size: .
V gene: TRBV6-2/TRBV6-3

CDR3 protein: CARHRAGEGTYEQYF
J gene: TRBJ2-7
clone size: .
V gene: TRBV4-3

CDR3 protein: CASSLTPGLATDTQYF
J gene: TRBJ2-3
clone size: .
V gene: TRBV7-7

CDR3 protein: CASSRHPISDTQYF
J gene: TRBJ2-3
clone size: .
V gene: TRBV18

CDR3 protein: CASSPMVEQPQHF
J gene: TRBJ1-5
clone size: few
V gene: TRBV6-5